Below, 5 T cell receptor beta chains from the same sample are listed, as sequenced in a study of blood T cell repertoires in COVID-19. Data came from immunoSEQ multiplex PCR; TCRdb stores just in-frame clones and leaves some out. The sample yields 250,000 or so clones, 88% seen once. Input material: peripheral blood. These receptors were taken from a woman in her thirties or forties who had recovered from COVID-19.

This chain links TRBV6-5 with TRBJ2-7; 9 bases agree with TRBD1. The CDR3 extends over 15 amino acids. Unmatched junction bases numbered 8, after V lost 6 bases and J lost 2 bases. The germline V gene encodes CDR1 MNHEY and CDR2 SVGAGI. The CDR3 bases are TGTGCCAGCAGCCGCACAGGGGGCGAGACCTACGAGCAGTACTTC. It specifies CASSRTGGETYEQYF.

The chain carries TRBV12-3 or TRBV12-4 and TRBJ2-1; D unresolved. The CDR3 consists of 12 residues. Trimming pared 1 base from V and 11 bases from J, leaving 9 bases between. The CDR3 nucleotides are TGTGCCAGCAGTTTAGGGGCGCGCCAGCAGTTCTTC. Its protein is CASSLGARQQFF.

This clone was detected ten times or more. This sequence joins TRBV7-3 and TRBJ2-7; 8 nucleotides align to TRBD2. Germline V gives CDR1 SGHTA, CDR2 FQGTGA. V shed 5 bases, J shed 6 bases, and the junction held 12 bases outside the gene matches. This CDR3 has 15 residues. CDR3 DNA: TGTGCCAGCAGCCCACGTGCGGGAGGCCCCTCCGAGCAGTACTTC. This sequence encodes CASSPRAGGPSEQYF.

A single count supports this clone. The CDR3: CASSLARNTEAFF. In nucleotides, the CDR3 is TGCGCCAGCAGCTTGGCCCGGAACACTGAAGCTTTCTTT. The chain is built from TRBV5-1 and TRBJ1-1; D is unresolved. CDR3 length equals 13 residues. Germline loops: CDR1 SGHRS, CDR2 YFSETQ. Trimming shortened V by 0 bases and J by 1 base, and 4 bases separated the two germline ends.

V usage is TRBV7-2 and J usage is TRBJ2-7; D gene unclear. Germline loops: CDR1 SGHTA, CDR2 FQGNSA. The CDR3 has 12 residues. The V end was cut by 2 bases, the J end by 1 base, with 3 bases between. CDR3 protein: CASSLPSYEQYF. The DNA for the CDR3 is TGTGCCAGCAGCTTACCTTCCTACGAGCAGTACTTC.